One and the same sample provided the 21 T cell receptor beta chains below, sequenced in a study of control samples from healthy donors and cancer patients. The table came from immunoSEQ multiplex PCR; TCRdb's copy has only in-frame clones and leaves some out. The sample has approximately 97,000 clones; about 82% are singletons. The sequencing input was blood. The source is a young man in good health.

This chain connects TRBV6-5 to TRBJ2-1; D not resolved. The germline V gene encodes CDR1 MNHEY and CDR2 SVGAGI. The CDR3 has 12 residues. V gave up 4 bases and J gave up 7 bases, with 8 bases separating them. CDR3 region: CASSSTGNEQFF. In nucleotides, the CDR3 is TGTGCCAGCAGTTCTACTGGGAATGAGCAGTTCTTC.

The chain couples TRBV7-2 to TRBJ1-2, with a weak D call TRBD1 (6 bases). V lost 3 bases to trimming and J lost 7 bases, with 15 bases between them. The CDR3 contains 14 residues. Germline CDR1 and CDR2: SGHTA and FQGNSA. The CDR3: CASSFSGALPGYTF. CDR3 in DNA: TGTGCCAGCAGCTTTTCAGGGGCCCTACCTGGCTACACCTTC.

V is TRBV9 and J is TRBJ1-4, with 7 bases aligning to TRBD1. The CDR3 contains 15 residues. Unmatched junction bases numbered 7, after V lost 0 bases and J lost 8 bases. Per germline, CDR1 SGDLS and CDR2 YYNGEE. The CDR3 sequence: CASSVEGRGDEKLFF. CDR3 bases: TGTGCCAGCAGCGTAGAGGGCAGGGGGGACGAAAAACTGTTTTTT.

The CDR3: CASSPFLAGGYEQFF. CDR3 DNA: TGCGCCAGCAGCCCGTTCCTAGCGGGGGGGTACGAGCAGTTCTTC. V usage is TRBV4-1 and J usage is TRBJ2-1; 12 bases are a match to TRBD2. CDR1 is MGHRA, CDR2 YSYEKL, per germline. The CDR3 length is 15 residues. Unmatched junction bases numbered 8, after V lost 4 bases and J lost 10 bases.

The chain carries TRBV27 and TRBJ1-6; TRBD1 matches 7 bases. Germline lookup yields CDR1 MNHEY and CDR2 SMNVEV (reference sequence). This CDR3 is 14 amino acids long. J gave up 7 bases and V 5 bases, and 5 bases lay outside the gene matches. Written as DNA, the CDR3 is TGTGCCAGCAGTATCCTGACAGGGAATTCACCCCTCCACTTT. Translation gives CASSILTGNSPLHF.

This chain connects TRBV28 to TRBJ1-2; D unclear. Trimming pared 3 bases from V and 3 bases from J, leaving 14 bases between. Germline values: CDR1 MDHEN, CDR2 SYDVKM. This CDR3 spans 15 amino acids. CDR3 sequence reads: CASSFYSPLDYGYTF. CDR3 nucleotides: TGTGCCAGCAGTTTCTACAGCCCGCTCGACTATGGCTACACCTTC.

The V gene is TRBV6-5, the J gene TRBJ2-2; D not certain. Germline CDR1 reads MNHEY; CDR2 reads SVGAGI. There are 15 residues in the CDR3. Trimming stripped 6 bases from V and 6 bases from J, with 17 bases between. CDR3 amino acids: CASSVTGPRAGELFF. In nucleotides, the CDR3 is TGTGCCAGCAGCGTTACCGGGCCTCGGGCCGGGGAGCTGTTTTTT.

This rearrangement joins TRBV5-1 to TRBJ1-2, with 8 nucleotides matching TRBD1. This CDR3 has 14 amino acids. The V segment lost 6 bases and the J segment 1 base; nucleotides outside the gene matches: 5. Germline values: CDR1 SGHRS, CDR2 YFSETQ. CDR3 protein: CASTKDRDNYGYTF. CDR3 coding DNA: TGCGCCAGCACCAAGGACAGGGATAACTATGGCTACACCTTC.

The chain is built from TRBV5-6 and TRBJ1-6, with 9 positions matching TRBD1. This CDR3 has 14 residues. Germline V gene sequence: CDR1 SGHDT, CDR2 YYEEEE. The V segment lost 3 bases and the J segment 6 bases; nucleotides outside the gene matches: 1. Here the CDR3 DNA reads TGTGCCAGCAGCTGGACAGGGGTTAATTCACCCCTCCACTTT. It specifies CASSWTGVNSPLHF.

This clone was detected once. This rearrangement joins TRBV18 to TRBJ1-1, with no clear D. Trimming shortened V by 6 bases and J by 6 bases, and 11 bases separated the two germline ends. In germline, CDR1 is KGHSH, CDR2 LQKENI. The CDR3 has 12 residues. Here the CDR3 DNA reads TGTGCCAGCTCGGAGGGAATCGCTGAAGCTTTCTTT. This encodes CASSEGIAEAFF.

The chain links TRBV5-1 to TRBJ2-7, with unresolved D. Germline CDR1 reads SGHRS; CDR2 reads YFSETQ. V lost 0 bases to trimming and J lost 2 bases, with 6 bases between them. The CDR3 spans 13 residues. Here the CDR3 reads CASSLGFPYEQYF. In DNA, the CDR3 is TGCGCCAGCAGCTTGGGCTTCCCCTACGAGCAGTACTTC.

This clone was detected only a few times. The CDR3 sequence: CASRQGLLTNQPQHF. CDR3 in DNA: TGCGCCAGCAGACAGGGACTGCTAACCAATCAGCCCCAGCATTTT. This chain links TRBV5-1 with TRBJ1-5, with D maybe TRBD1 (6 bases). Germline CDR1 reads SGHRS; CDR2 reads YFSETQ. The CDR3 spans 15 residues. Trimming removed 5 bases at V and 3 bases at J, with 15 bases between.

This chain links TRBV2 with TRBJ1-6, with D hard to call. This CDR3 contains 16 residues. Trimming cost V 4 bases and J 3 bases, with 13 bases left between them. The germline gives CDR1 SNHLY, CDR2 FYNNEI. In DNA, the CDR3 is TGTGCCAGCAGTGGGCAGGAATCCTTCTATAATTCACCCCTCCACTTT. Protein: CASSGQESFYNSPLHF. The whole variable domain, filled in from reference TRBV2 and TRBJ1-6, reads EPEVTQTPSHQVTQMGQEVILRCVPISNHLYFYWYRQILGQKVEFLVSFYNNEISEKSEIFDDQFSVERPDGSNFTLKIRSTKLEDSAMYFCASSGQESFYNSPLHFGNGTRLTVT.

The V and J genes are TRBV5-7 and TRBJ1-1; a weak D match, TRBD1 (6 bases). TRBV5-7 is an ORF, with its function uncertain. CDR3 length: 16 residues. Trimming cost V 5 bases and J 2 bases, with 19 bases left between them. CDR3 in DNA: TGTGCCAGCAGTCCGTGGTGGGGGGCGCTTAACACTGAAGCTTTCTTT. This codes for CASSPWWGALNTEAFF.

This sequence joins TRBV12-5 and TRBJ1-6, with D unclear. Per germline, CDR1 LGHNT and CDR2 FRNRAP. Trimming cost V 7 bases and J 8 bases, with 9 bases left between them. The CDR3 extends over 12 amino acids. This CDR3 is CASAKNDSPLHF. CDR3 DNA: TGTGCTAGTGCCAAGAATGATTCACCCCTCCACTTT.

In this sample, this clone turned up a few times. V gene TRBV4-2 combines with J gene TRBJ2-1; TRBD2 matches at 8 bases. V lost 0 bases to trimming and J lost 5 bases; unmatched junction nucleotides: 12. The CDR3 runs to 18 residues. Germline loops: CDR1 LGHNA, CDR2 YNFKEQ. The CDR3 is CASSQEKLGRREDNEQFF. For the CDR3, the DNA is TGTGCCAGCAGCCAAGAGAAGTTAGGCCGGCGGGAGGACAATGAGCAGTTCTTC.

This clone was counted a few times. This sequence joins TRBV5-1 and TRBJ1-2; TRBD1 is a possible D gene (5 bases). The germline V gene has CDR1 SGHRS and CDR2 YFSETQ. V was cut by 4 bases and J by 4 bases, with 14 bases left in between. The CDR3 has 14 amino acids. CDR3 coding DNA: TGCGCCAGCAGCGCTAACCTTGGGGGCTATGGCTACACCTTC. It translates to CASSANLGGYGYTF.

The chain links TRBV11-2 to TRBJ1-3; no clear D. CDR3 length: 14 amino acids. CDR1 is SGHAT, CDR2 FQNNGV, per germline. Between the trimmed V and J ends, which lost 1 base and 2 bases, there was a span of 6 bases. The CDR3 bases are TGTGCCAGCAGCTTAGCAGAAACTGGAAACACCATATATTTT. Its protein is CASSLAETGNTIYF.

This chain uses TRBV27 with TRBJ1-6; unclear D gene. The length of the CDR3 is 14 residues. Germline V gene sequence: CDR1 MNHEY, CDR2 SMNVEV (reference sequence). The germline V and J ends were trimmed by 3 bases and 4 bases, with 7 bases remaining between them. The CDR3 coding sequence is TGTGCCAGCAGTTTTCAGCCTTATAATTCACCCCTCCACTTT. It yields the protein CASSFQPYNSPLHF.

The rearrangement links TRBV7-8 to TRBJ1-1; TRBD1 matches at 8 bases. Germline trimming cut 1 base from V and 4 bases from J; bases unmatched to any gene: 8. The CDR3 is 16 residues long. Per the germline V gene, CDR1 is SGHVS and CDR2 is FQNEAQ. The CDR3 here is CASSLEDRVRGTEAFF. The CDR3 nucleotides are TGTGCCAGCAGCTTAGAGGACAGGGTCCGGGGCACTGAAGCTTTCTTT.

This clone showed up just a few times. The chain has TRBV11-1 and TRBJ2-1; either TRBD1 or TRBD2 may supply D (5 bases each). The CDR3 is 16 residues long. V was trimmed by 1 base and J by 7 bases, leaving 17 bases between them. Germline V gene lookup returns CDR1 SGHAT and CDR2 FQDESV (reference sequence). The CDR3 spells CASSLGGWVGVNEQFF. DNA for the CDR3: TGTGCCAGCAGCTTAGGAGGCTGGGTGGGGGTAAATGAGCAGTTCTTC.